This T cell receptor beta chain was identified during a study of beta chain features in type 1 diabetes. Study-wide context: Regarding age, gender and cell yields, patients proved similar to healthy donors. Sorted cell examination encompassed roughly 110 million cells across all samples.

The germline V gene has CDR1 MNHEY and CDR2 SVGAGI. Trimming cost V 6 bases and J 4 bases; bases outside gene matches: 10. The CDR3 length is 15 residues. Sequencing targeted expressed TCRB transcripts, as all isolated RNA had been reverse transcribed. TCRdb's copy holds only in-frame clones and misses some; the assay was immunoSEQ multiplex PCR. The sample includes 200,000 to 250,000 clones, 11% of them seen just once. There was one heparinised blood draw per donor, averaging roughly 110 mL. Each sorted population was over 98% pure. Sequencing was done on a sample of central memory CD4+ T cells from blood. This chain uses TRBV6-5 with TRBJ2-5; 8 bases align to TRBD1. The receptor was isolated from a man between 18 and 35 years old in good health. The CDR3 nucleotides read TGTGCCAGCAGGAGAGGGGACAGGTGGGGAGAGACCCAGTACTTC. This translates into CASRRGDRWGETQYF.